This T cell receptor beta chain was captured in a study of siplizumab effects on memory and regulatory T cells. Study-level points and caveats: Naive or memory phenotype assignment was not possible for roughly 75-97% of proliferating CD4+ or CD8+ clones.

V gave up 1 base and J gave up 4 bases, with 10 bases separating them. Germline CDR1 and CDR2: SGDLS and YYNGEE. This CDR3 has 14 amino acids. The repertoire was sequenced with immunoSEQ multiplex PCR; TCRdb's copy has only in-frame clones and lacks some. The table shows fewer than 120,000 clones, with roughly 89% occurring only once. Points on this clone: As yet, its antigen is unknown.

Sequencing was carried out using CD4+ T cells sorted from blood. The TCR sequence derives from a human donor in good health. The chain links TRBV9 to TRBJ2-3; tentatively, D is TRBD2 (6 bases). CDR3 DNA: TGTGCCAGCAGCGTATACGGGGGAGCAGATACGCAGTATTTT. Translating gives CASSVYGGADTQYF.